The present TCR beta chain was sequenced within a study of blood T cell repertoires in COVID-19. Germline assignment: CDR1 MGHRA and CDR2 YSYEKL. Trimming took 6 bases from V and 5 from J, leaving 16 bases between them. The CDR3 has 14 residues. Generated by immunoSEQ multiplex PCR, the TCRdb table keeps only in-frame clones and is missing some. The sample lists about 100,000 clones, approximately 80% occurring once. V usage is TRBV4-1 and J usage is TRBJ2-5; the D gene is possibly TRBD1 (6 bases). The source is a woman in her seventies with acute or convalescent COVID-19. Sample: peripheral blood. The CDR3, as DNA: TGCGCCAGCAGTCCCCAGGGGCTATTGGAGACCCAGTACTTC. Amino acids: CASSPQGLLETQYF.